The 14 T cell receptor beta chains below were found in one sample sequenced in a study of OX40 agonist ivuxolimab in advanced cancers. TCRdb's copy holds only in-frame clones and misses some; the assay was immunoSEQ multiplex PCR. The sample includes 40,000 to 65,000 clones, about 88% seen only once; the top ten take approximately 1.6%. The sample consisted of CD4+ or CD8+ T cells sorted from blood, taken in a trial of the OX40 agonist ivuxolimab. These TCRs come from an adult with an advanced solid tumor such as melanoma, head and neck, liver or kidney cancer.

CDR3 sequence reads: CASSLRGGGYTF. Here the CDR3 DNA reads TGCGCCAGCAGCTTGAGGGGTGGTGGCTACACCTTC. The rearrangement joins TRBV5-1 to TRBJ1-2; TRBD1 might be the D (5 bases). The CDR3 sequence is 12 residues long. V was shortened by 1 base and J by 7 bases, with 8 bases between the two germline ends. In germline, CDR1 is SGHRS, CDR2 YFSETQ.

The V call is TRBV11-3, the J call TRBJ2-2; D is possibly TRBD1 (5 bases). The germline V gene has CDR1 SGHNT and CDR2 YENEEA. Trimming shortened V by 2 bases and J by 7 bases, and 11 bases separated the two germline ends. CDR3 length: 14 amino acids. Here the CDR3 reads CASSLSRAGGELFF. CDR3 DNA sequence: TGTGCCAGCAGCTTAAGCAGGGCTGGCGGGGAGCTGTTTTTT.

This clone was picked up one time. This chain connects TRBV28 to TRBJ2-7, with D possibly matching TRBD1 (7 bases). Trimming removed 4 bases from V and 3 bases from J, with 19 bases in between. The germline V gene encodes CDR1 MDHEN and CDR2 SYDVKM. This CDR3 has 16 amino acids. Here the CDR3 DNA reads TGTGCCAGCAGTTATGCATCAGCAGGGGGGCTCTACGAGCAGTACTTC. Translated: CASSYASAGGLYEQYF.

The J gene is TRBJ2-5, the V gene TRBV18; TRBD1 might be the D (6 bases). CDR1 and CDR2 (germline): KGHSH, LQKENI. This CDR3 is built from 16 residues. The V end lost 2 bases, the J end lost 5 bases, and 18 bases lay between the germline ends. In nucleotides, the CDR3 is TGTGCCAGCTCACCATCCCGGACAGCTCCGTTGGAGACCCAGTACTTC. Encoded protein: CASSPSRTAPLETQYF.

The rearrangement uses TRBV18 and TRBJ1-5; D remains ambiguous. CDR3 size: 13 residues. V was pared by 6 bases and J by 2 bases, with 8 bases between. The V gene's germline CDR1 is KGHSH and CDR2 LQKENI. CDR3 residues: CASSAGRNQPQHF. The CDR3 bases are TGTGCCAGCTCGGCCGGGCGCAATCAGCCCCAGCATTTT.

This chain links TRBV11-1 with TRBJ1-6, with no clear D. There are 15 residues in the CDR3. The germline V gene encodes CDR1 SGHAT and CDR2 FQDESV (reference sequence). V was clipped by 5 bases and J by 13 bases, with 21 bases between them. In nucleotides, the CDR3 is TGTGCCAGCAGCAAGAAAGGGTTCCCCCCCCGGCCCCTCCACTTT. Translating it yields CASSKKGFPPRPLHF.

A single count supports this clone. The V call is TRBV21-1, the J call TRBJ2-5. TRBV21-1 is flagged as a pseudogene. The length of the CDR3 is 15 residues. This CDR3 reads CASSKGGRSEETQYF. CDR3 in DNA: TGTGCCAGCAGCAAAGGGGGACGGTCGGAGGAGACCCAGTACTTC.

The genes are TRBV29-1 and TRBJ2-1; TRBD2 matches at 11 bases. CDR1 is SQVTM, CDR2 ANQGSEA, per germline. Trimming removed 1 base from V and 0 bases from J; junction bases left unmatched: 5. The CDR3 contains 17 residues. The CDR3: CSVEGGGTSGSYNEQFF. The CDR3 DNA reads as TGCAGCGTTGAAGGAGGGGGGACTAGCGGCTCCTACAATGAGCAGTTCTTC.

The chain couples TRBV10-1 to TRBJ2-7, with 7 nucleotides matching TRBD1. Trimming cost V 3 bases and J 6 bases; bases outside gene matches: 14. The CDR3 is 16 residues long. From germline, CDR1 is WNHNN and CDR2 SYGVQD (reference sequence). The CDR3, as DNA: TGCGCCAGCAGTGACTTGTCCGAGACAGGGAAAGGCGAGCAGTACTTC. It encodes CASSDLSETGKGEQYF.

The chain links TRBV9 to TRBJ2-1; 8 bases agree with TRBD2. V was clipped by 3 bases and J by 3 bases; unmatched bases: 5. This CDR3 contains 15 residues. Per the germline V gene, CDR1 is SGDLS and CDR2 is YYNGEE. The CDR3 spells CASSARGGLYNEQFF. In DNA form, the CDR3 reads TGTGCCAGCAGCGCCCGGGGGGGTCTCTACAATGAGCAGTTCTTC.

The genes are TRBV28 and TRBJ2-7; 9 bases map to TRBD1. J was trimmed by 3 bases and V by 3 bases; bases with no gene match: 3. CDR3 length: 14 amino acids. CDR1 is MDHEN, CDR2 SYDVKM, per germline. This CDR3 is CASSFRQGVYEQYF. The CDR3 DNA reads TGTGCCAGCAGTTTCCGACAGGGGGTCTACGAGCAGTACTTC.

The genes are TRBV5-1 and TRBJ2-4; 10 nucleotides line up with TRBD1. The ends lost 4 bases at V and 3 bases at J; junction bases unmatched: 7. Germline V gene data show CDR1 as SGHRS and CDR2 as YFSETQ. The CDR3 is 16 amino acids. CDR3 DNA sequence: TGCGCCAGCAGCCAGACAGGGGGCATCGTCAAAAACATTCAGTACTTC. Protein: CASSQTGGIVKNIQYF.

The chain has TRBV6-1 and TRBJ1-6; weak D call: TRBD1 (5 bases). This CDR3 is 15 amino acids long. V lost 3 bases and J 10 bases, leaving 16 bases between the germline ends. Germline V CDR1 and CDR2: MNHNS, SASEGT. CDR3 amino acids: CASSDGAGRRSPLHF. For the CDR3, the DNA is TGTGCCAGCAGTGACGGGGCGGGGCGTCGATCACCCCTCCACTTT.

The chain has TRBV5-1 and TRBJ2-2; no reliable D call. V lost 4 bases and J lost 4, with 5 bases in between. Per the germline V gene, CDR1 is SGHRS and CDR2 is YFSETQ. CDR3 length: 12 amino acids. The CDR3, as DNA: TGCGCCAGCAGCCGAGGCACCGGGGAGCTGTTTTTT. The encoded protein is CASSRGTGELFF.